This T cell receptor (beta chain) is drawn from a study of blood T cell repertoires in COVID-19. Study details: The study drew acute and convalescent COVID-19 samples from the United States, Italy and Spain. PBMCs, B-cell-depleted T cells, or T cells were the source of the cDNA or gDNA that made up the material.

Method: immunoSEQ multiplex PCR; TCRdb's copy keeps in-frame clones and lacks some. The data hold some 320,000 clones, with 65% to 90% observed a single time. CDR3 length equals 15 residues. From germline, CDR1 is SGHRS and CDR2 YFSETQ. The V and J ends lost 3 bases and 11 bases, in that order; junction bases with no gene match: 16. The sample taken for sequencing was peripheral blood. This chain links TRBV5-1 with TRBJ1-2; 7 nucleotides align to TRBD1. This receptor was identified in a human donor in a cohort sampled during active COVID-19. This CDR3 is CASSSVEGQSAGYTF. In DNA, the CDR3 is TGCGCCAGCAGCTCGGTTGAGGGACAGTCGGCGGGGTACACCTTC.